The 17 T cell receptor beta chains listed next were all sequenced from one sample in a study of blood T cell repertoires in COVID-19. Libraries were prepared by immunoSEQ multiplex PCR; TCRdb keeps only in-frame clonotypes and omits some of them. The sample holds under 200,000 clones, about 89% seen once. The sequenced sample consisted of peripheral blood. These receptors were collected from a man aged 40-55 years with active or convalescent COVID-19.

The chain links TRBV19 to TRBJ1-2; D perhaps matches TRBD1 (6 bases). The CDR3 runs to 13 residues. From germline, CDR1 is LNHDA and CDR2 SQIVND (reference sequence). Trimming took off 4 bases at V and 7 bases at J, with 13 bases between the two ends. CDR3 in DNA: TGTGCCAGTAGTAGTGGGGGGGCCTCTGGCTACACCTTC. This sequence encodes CASSSGGASGYTF.

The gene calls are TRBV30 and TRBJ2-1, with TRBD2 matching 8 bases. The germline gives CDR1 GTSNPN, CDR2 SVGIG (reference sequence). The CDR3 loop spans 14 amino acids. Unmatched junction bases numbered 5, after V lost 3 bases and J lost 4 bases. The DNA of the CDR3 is TGTGCCTGGAGAGGGGGACTAGGGTACAATGAGCAGTTCTTC. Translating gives CAWRGGLGYNEQFF.

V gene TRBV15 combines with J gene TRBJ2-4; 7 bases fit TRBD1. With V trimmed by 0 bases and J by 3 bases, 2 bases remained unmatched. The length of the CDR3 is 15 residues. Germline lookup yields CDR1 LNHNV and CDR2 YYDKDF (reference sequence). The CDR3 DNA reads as TGTGCCACCAGCAGAGACCGGGACAGCAAAAACATTCAGTACTTC. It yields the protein CATSRDRDSKNIQYF.

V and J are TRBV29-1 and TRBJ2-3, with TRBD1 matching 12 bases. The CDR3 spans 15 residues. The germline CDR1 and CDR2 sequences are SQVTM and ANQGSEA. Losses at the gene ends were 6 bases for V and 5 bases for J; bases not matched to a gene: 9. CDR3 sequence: CSVATGTGGKDTQYF. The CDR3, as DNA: TGCAGCGTCGCAACCGGGACAGGGGGCAAAGATACGCAGTATTTT.

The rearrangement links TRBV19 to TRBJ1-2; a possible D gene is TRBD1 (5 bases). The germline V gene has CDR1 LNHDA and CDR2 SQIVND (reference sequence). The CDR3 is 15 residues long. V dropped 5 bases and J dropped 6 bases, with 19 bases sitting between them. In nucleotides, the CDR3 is TGTGCCAGTAGTTACCCCAGGGCCTTAGGAGATGGCTACACCTTC. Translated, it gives CASSYPRALGDGYTF.

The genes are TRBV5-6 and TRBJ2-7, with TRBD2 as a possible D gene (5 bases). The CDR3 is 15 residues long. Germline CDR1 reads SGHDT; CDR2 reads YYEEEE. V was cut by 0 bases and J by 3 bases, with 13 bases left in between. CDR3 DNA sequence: TGTGCCAGCAGCTTGGATCCTGAGGGCTACTACGAGCAGTACTTC. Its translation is CASSLDPEGYYEQYF.

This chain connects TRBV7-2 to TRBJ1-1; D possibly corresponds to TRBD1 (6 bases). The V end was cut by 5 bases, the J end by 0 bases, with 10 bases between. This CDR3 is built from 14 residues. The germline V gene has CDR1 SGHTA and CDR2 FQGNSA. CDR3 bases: TGTGCCAGCAGCCTATACAGGGTGAACACTGAAGCTTTCTTT. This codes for CASSLYRVNTEAFF.

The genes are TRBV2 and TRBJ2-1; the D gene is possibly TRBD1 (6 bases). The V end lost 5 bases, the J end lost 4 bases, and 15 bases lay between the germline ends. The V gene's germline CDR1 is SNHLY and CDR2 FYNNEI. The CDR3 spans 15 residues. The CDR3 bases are TGTGCCAGCAGTTTACAGGGCTCCCCTTACAATGAGCAGTTCTTC. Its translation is CASSLQGSPYNEQFF.

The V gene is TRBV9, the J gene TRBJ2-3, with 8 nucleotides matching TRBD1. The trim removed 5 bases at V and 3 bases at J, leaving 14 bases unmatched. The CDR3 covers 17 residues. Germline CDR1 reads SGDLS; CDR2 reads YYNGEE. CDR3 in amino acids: CASSHPTQGVRTDTQYF. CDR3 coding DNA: TGTGCCAGCAGTCATCCCACACAGGGGGTAAGGACAGATACGCAGTATTTT.

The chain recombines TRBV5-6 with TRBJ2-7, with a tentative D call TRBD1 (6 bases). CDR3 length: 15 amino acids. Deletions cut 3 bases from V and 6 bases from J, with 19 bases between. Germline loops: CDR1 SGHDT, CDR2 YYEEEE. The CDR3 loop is CASSSGQIRISEQYF. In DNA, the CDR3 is TGTGCCAGCAGCTCCGGACAGATCAGAATATCCGAGCAGTACTTC. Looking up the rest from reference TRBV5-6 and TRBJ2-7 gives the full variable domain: DAGVTQSPTHLIKTRGQQVTLRCSPKSGHDTVSWYQQALGQGPQFIFQYYEEEERQRGNFPDRFSGHQFPNYSSELNVNALLLGDSALYLCASSSGQIRISEQYFGPGTRLTVT.

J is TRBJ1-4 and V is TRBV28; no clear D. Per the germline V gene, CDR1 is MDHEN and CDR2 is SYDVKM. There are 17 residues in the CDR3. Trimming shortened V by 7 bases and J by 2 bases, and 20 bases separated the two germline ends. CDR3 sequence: CASIAFLGGGTNEKLFF. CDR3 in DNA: TGTGCCAGCATCGCGTTCTTGGGAGGTGGGACTAATGAAAAACTGTTTTTT. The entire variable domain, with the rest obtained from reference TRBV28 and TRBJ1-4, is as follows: DVKVTQSSRYLVKRTGEKVFLECVQDMDHENMFWYRQDPGLGLRLIYFSYDVKMKEKGDIPEGYSVSREKKERFSLILESASTNQTSMYLCASIAFLGGGTNEKLFFGSGTQLSVL.

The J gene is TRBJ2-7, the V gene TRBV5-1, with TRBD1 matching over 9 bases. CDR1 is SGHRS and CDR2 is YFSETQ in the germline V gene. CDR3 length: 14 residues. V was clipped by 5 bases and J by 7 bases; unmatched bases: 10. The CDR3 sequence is CASSPGTGLKEQYF. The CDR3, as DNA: TGCGCCAGCAGTCCCGGGACAGGGTTAAAAGAGCAGTACTTC.

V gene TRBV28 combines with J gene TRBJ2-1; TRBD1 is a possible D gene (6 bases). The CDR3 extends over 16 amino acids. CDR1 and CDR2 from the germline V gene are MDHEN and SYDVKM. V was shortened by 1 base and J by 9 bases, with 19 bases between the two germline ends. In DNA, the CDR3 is TGTGCCAGCAGTTTATTGGGACATTCCCAGGGTTGTGAGCAGTTCTTC. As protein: CASSLLGHSQGCEQFF.

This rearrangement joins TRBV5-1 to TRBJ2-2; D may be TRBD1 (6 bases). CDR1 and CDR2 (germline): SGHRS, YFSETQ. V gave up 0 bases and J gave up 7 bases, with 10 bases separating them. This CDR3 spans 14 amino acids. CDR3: CASSLDEGVGELFF. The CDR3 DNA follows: TGCGCCAGCAGCTTGGATGAGGGGGTCGGGGAGCTGTTTTTT. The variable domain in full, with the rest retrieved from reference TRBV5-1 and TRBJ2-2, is KAGVTQTPRYLIKTRGQQVTLSCSPISGHRSVSWYQQTPGQGLQFLFEYFSETQRNKGNFPGRFSGRQFSNSRSEMNVSTLELGDSALYLCASSLDEGVGELFFGEGSRLTVL.

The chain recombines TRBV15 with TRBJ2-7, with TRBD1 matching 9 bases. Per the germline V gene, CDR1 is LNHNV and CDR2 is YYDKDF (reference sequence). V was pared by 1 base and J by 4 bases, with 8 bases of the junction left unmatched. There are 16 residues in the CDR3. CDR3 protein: CATSRGPPGQGYEQYF. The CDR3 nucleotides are TGTGCCACCAGCAGAGGCCCTCCGGGACAGGGATACGAGCAGTACTTC.

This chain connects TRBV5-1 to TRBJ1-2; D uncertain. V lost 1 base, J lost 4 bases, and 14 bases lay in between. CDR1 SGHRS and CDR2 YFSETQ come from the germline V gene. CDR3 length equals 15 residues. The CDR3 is CASSLLDGGGYGYTF. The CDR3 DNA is TGCGCCAGCAGCTTGTTAGATGGAGGCGGCTATGGCTACACCTTC.

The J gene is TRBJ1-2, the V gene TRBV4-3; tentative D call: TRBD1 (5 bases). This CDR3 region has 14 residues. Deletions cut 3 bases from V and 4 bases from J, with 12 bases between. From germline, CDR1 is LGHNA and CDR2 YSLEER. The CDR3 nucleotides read TGCGCCAGCAGCCAGTCGACAGTTCCCTATGGCTACACCTTC. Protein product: CASSQSTVPYGYTF.